This TCR beta chain appears in the sequencing data of a study of T cell responses to AZD1222 COVID-19 vaccine. Study in general: Combined were second doses at about 4 or about 12 weeks. The study's findings and limits: Among the donors, most were white British and more were female, and clonal diversity was possibly underestimated. Compared with day 0, the breadth and depth of the Spike-specific TCR repertoire rose significantly after two doses of AZD1222. Baseline seropositivity characterized only a handful of AZD1222 recipients.

With 8 bases removed from V and 3 bases from J, the gap between germline ends came to 15 bases. The germline V gene has CDR1 KGHDR and CDR2 SFDVKD. The CDR3 contains 15 residues. Generated by immunoSEQ multiplex PCR, the TCRdb table keeps only in-frame clones and is missing some. The table includes tens of thousands of clones, about three quarters detected once. On this clone: The antigen is unknown.

This clonotype originated in an adult in good health. The chain combines TRBV24-1 with TRBJ2-2; D not resolved. The sequencing used peripheral blood, collected on day 0 of AZD1222 vaccination. The CDR3 DNA reads as TGTGCCACCAAATCCGGGCAGGTCGACACCGGGGAGCTGTTTTTT. As protein: CATKSGQVDTGELFF.